These 11 T cell receptor beta chains came from one sample sequenced in a study of blood T cell repertoires in COVID-19. The protocol was immunoSEQ multiplex PCR, while the TCRdb copy is restricted to in-frame clones and leaves out a portion. Of 200,000 or so clones listed, roughly 80% are singletons. Sequencing was carried out using peripheral blood. The receptors shown here come from a woman in her 30s with acute or convalescent COVID-19.

The sample holds a few counts of this clone. V is TRBV24-1 and J is TRBJ2-1; 13 bases agree with TRBD2. This CDR3 spans 18 amino acids. The trim removed 4 bases at V and 0 bases at J, leaving 5 bases unmatched. CDR1 and CDR2 from the germline V gene are KGHDR and SFDVKD. This CDR3 is CATSDPGLAGYSYNEQFF. The CDR3 DNA reads TGTGCCACCAGTGACCCGGGACTAGCGGGGTACTCCTACAATGAGCAGTTCTTC.

The chain carries TRBV7-9 and TRBJ2-5; TRBD1 matches at 10 bases. From germline, CDR1 is SEHNR and CDR2 FQNEAQ (reference sequence). The length of the CDR3 is 17 residues. The trim removed 3 bases at V and 2 bases at J, leaving 9 bases unmatched. CDR3 sequence reads: CASSLTGGWIDQETQYF. In DNA, the CDR3 is TGTGCCAGCAGCTTGACAGGGGGCTGGATAGATCAAGAGACCCAGTACTTC.

This clone has just one count. The chain joins TRBV27 to TRBJ1-6; D might be TRBD1 (5 bases). The germline CDR1 and CDR2 sequences are MNHEY and SMNVEV (reference sequence). The length of the CDR3 is 17 residues. Trimming left V 3 bases short and J 3 bases short, with 15 bases between. CDR3 protein: CASSFEPFGGYNSPLHF. The DNA of the CDR3 is TGTGCCAGCAGTTTCGAACCTTTCGGGGGCTATAATTCACCCCTCCACTTT.

This clone was seen more than once but under ten times. The chain carries TRBV7-2 and TRBJ1-6; no reliable D call. V was cut by 3 bases and J by 3 bases, with 6 bases left in between. Germline loops: CDR1 SGHTA, CDR2 FQGNSA. The CDR3 runs to 14 residues. The DNA of the CDR3 is TGTGCCAGCAGCTTTTGGAGCTATAATTCACCCCTCCACTTT. It is translated as CASSFWSYNSPLHF.

J is TRBJ1-5 and V is TRBV27; D is possibly TRBD1 (6 bases). CDR1 MNHEY and CDR2 SMNVEV come from the germline V gene (reference sequence). This CDR3 spans 14 amino acids. The ends were cut back, 6 bases at V and 3 bases at J, with 12 bases in the middle. The DNA for the CDR3 is TGTGCCAGCAGCCCGACAGGTCCCAATCAGCCCCAGCATTTT. Its protein is CASSPTGPNQPQHF.

The chain couples TRBV27 to TRBJ1-1, with D maybe TRBD1 (5 bases). Germline V gives CDR1 MNHEY, CDR2 SMNVEV (reference sequence). The CDR3 extends over 14 amino acids. Trimming cost V 3 bases and J 4 bases, with 12 bases left between them. CDR3 residues: CASSFGGGSTEAFF. CDR3 coding DNA: TGTGCCAGCAGTTTTGGGGGAGGAAGCACTGAAGCTTTCTTT.

This clone is a singleton in its sample. The J gene is TRBJ2-1, the V gene TRBV6-5, with 7 bases that match TRBD2. Germline values: CDR1 MNHEY, CDR2 SVGAGI. CDR3 length equals 15 residues. V trimming: 4 bases; J trimming: 1 base; junction bases outside the gene matches: 4. The CDR3 nucleotides are TGTGCCAGCAGTTCGACGGGGGGATCCTACAATGAGCAGTTCTTC. It is translated as CASSSTGGSYNEQFF.

This clone was picked up a small number of times. The chain uses TRBV25-1 and TRBJ1-1; D not resolved. The CDR3 is 15 residues long. Trimming stripped 3 bases from V and 6 bases from J, with 17 bases between. Per germline, CDR1 MGHDK and CDR2 SYGVNS. In nucleotides, the CDR3 is TGTGCCAGCAGTGACTTCGTCGGGAAGCGGTCTGAAGCTTTCTTT. Its protein is CASSDFVGKRSEAFF.

The J gene is TRBJ2-1, the V gene TRBV19; D call uncertain. The CDR3 extends over 15 amino acids. The ends were cut back, 4 bases at V and 0 bases at J, with 10 bases in the middle. Germline V gene data show CDR1 as LNHDA and CDR2 as SQIVND (reference sequence). CDR3 sequence reads: CASSTQSSSYNEQFF. In nucleotides, the CDR3 is TGTGCCAGTAGTACCCAATCGAGCTCCTACAATGAGCAGTTCTTC.

This chain connects TRBV7-9 to TRBJ2-5, with 12 nucleotides matching TRBD1. CDR1 is SEHNR, CDR2 FQNEAQ, per germline (reference sequence). This CDR3 has 17 residues. V lost 0 bases and J lost 4; bases outside the gene matches: 6. The CDR3 spells CASSLAGTGGWRETQYF. In DNA, the CDR3 is TGTGCCAGCAGCTTAGCGGGGACAGGGGGCTGGAGAGAGACCCAGTACTTC. The variable domain in full, with the rest retrieved from reference TRBV7-9 and TRBJ2-5, is DTGVSQNPRHKITKRGQNVTFRCDPISEHNRLYWYRQTLGQGPEFLTYFQNEAQLEKSRLLSDRFSAERPKGSFSTLEIQRTEQGDSAMYLCASSLAGTGGWRETQYFGPGTRLLVL.

The chain employs TRBV24-1 and TRBJ2-1, with TRBD1 matching 8 bases. The CDR3 is made up of 16 amino acids. From germline, CDR1 is KGHDR and CDR2 SFDVKD. The V gene end was trimmed by 3 bases and the J gene end by 3 bases; junction bases not matched to a gene: 6. CDR3 residues: CATSDAGGADYNEQFF. DNA of the CDR3: TGTGCCACCAGTGATGCAGGGGGCGCAGACTACAATGAGCAGTTCTTC.